This entry is about one T cell receptor (beta chain). The V segment lost 5 bases and the J segment 4 bases; nucleotides outside the gene matches: 13. Germline V lookup: CDR1 SGHTA, CDR2 FQGNSA. The CDR3 is 17 amino acids. How the authors handled the data: Counts of nucleated cells, estimated from reference gene primer amplification, were obtained. This table comes from immunoSEQ multiplex PCR, and its TCRdb copy is limited to in-frame clones, with some not included. Clone size and the V and J calls come from that table; the DNA yielded D and trimming. The profile shows about 33,000 clones, over 75% of them singletons. This entry is derived from a study of blood T cell repertoires in COVID-19. Background on the study: Material from acute and convalescent COVID-19 was sourced from the United States, Italy and Spain. From T cells, B-cell-depleted T cells, or PBMCs came the material, which was cDNA or gDNA.

Sequencing was carried out using peripheral blood. The chain employs TRBV7-2 and TRBJ1-2, with 10 bases lining up with TRBD1. This TCR was sampled from a man at least 80 years old with active COVID-19. The CDR3 spells CASSHTGTGEVIYGYTF. The DNA of the CDR3 is TGTGCCAGCAGCCACACCGGGACAGGGGAGGTGATCTATGGCTACACCTTC. The full variable domain, rest sourced from reference TRBV7-2 and TRBJ1-2, is GAGVSQSPSNKVTEKGKDVELRCDPISGHTALYWYRQSLGQGLEFLIYFQGNSAPDKSGLPSDRFSAERTGGSVSTLTIQRTQQEDSAVYLCASSHTGTGEVIYGYTFGSGTRLTVV.